This is a list of T cell receptor beta chains from one sample in a study of T cells in Graves' hyperthyroidism and ophthalmopathy. TCRdb re-derived calls from the multiplex PCR reads in MiXCR, one entry per CDR3 protein. The sample consists of approximately 330,000 distinct CDR3 sequences, around a sixth of them appearing once. Sequences were obtained from blood. The receptors shown here come from a woman aged 45-60 years with Graves' hyperthyroidism. Each CDR3 is given with its conserved first and last residue. The order of the fields is CDR3 protein, V gene.

cdr3_aa: CASSTTGNTGELFF
v_call: TRBV19

cdr3_aa: CASSIGGLDYGYTF
v_call: TRBV19

cdr3_aa: CASSPGLALDTQYF
v_call: TRBV27

cdr3_aa: CASSLIPQDTEAFF
v_call: TRBV7-9

cdr3_aa: CASSPGEGCTF
v_call: TRBV6-1

cdr3_aa: CASNRLAGSLDTQYF
v_call: TRBV5-1

cdr3_aa: CASSRGGSGGYTF
v_call: TRBV12-3/TRBV12-4

cdr3_aa: CASSGAGEGNSPLHF
v_call: TRBV25-1

cdr3_aa: CSATGGVFEKLFF
v_call: TRBV20-1

cdr3_aa: CASRPVGDTQETQYF
v_call: TRBV19

cdr3_aa: CASNLDLAGVYNEQFF
v_call: TRBV5-1

cdr3_aa: CASSQEGTSAYNEQFF
v_call: TRBV4-2

cdr3_aa: CATSAGVSTDTQYF
v_call: TRBV2

cdr3_aa: CASSETPWTSGVTTDTQYF
v_call: TRBV2

cdr3_aa: CAIKPGGDPWPPTRAFF
v_call: TRBV10-3

cdr3_aa: CASSLDWGWGRAQPQHF
v_call: TRBV7-2

cdr3_aa: CASSLGVFEKLFF
v_call: TRBV3-1

cdr3_aa: CSARGPTDTQYF
v_call: TRBV20-1

cdr3_aa: CASSPSTRGGELFF
v_call: TRBV3-1

cdr3_aa: CAWSVAVDTEAFF
v_call: TRBV30

cdr3_aa: CASSSNLGTSGGNTQYF
v_call: TRBV7-9

cdr3_aa: CASWDNSYNEQFF
v_call: TRBV12-3/TRBV12-4

cdr3_aa: CSVEARGKGYEQYF
v_call: TRBV29-1

cdr3_aa: CSAQGGPRETQYF
v_call: TRBV20-1

cdr3_aa: CASRPLAGGSSYNEQFF
v_call: TRBV28

cdr3_aa: CASSLGSWETDTQYF
v_call: TRBV5-5

cdr3_aa: CSAWTSGGSYNEQFF
v_call: TRBV20-1

cdr3_aa: CASSPSGQNYNSPLHF
v_call: TRBV18

cdr3_aa: CSVDEGLGPQFF
v_call: TRBV29-1

cdr3_aa: CASSLSTGDYNEQFF
v_call: TRBV5-1

cdr3_aa: CAWSRGTYGGNEQFF
v_call: TRBV30

cdr3_aa: CASSETPNTEASF
v_call: TRBV2

cdr3_aa: CASSPPWGELFF
v_call: TRBV18

cdr3_aa: CASSRGTASTNEKLFF
v_call: TRBV27

cdr3_aa: CAAHPTVNTGELFF
v_call: TRBV6-1

cdr3_aa: CASAGGSYNEQFF
v_call: TRBV27

cdr3_aa: CSAERSGPLYEQYF
v_call: TRBV20-1

cdr3_aa: CASSQEGADSYNEQFF
v_call: TRBV4-1

cdr3_aa: CASSSTFLENSPLHF
v_call: TRBV11-2

cdr3_aa: CASSLERNGGSTDTQYF
v_call: TRBV7-2

cdr3_aa: CASSWGPSGLSYEQYF
v_call: TRBV7-9

cdr3_aa: CASSPNWDRGADTQYF
v_call: TRBV5-1

cdr3_aa: CARSLVAGGTTEAFF
v_call: TRBV7-2

cdr3_aa: CASSLVVAQQETQYF
v_call: TRBV5-1

cdr3_aa: CASSYPNEGKGGGQETQYF
v_call: TRBV6-6

cdr3_aa: CASSREVRVDYNEQFF
v_call: TRBV5-1

cdr3_aa: CASSLTDNEKLFF
v_call: TRBV18

cdr3_aa: CASTLRRGEAFF
v_call: TRBV28

cdr3_aa: CASSIDGLAGTEQFF
v_call: TRBV19

cdr3_aa: CASSPETNEKLFF
v_call: TRBV18